This TCR beta chain was documented in a study of T cell responses to AZD1222 COVID-19 vaccine. Study information: Investigators merged groups given second doses at roughly 4 or roughly 12 weeks.

Concerning this clone itself: Its antigen remains unknown.

Germline V gene lookup returns CDR1 SGHVS and CDR2 FQNEAQ. The CDR3 runs to 11 residues. Trimming pared 6 bases from V and 11 bases from J, leaving 11 bases between. General study results and limits: Seropositive at baseline were only six AZD1222 recipients. Sampled repertoires all dated from after the peak T cell response. Clonal diversity was possibly underestimated, and the donors were mostly white British, with more females.

The table came from immunoSEQ multiplex PCR; TCRdb's copy has only in-frame clones and leaves some out. Counted here are about 150,000 clones, about nine tenths occurring once; the ten biggest clones make up less than 3%. The TCR was taken from an adult in good health. The chain uses TRBV7-8 and TRBJ2-1; D may be TRBD1 (5 bases). The specimen comprised peripheral blood, sampled on day 0 of AZD1222 vaccination. Here the CDR3 reads CASSSTAQQFF. The DNA of the CDR3 is TGTGCCAGCAGTTCGACAGCACAGCAGTTCTTC.